This section outlines one T cell receptor beta chain sequence together with its context. The sample is drawn from a study of T cell repertoires in cytomegalovirus infection. On the study more broadly: A matching HLA type, together with CMV infection, was signaled by public TCR beta signatures.

This CDR3 is 15 amino acids long. Germline V lookup: CDR1 SNHLY, CDR2 FYNNEI. A single record per CDR3 protein comes from TCRdb applying MiXCR to the reads. The data hold under 600,000 distinct CDR3 sequences, with approximately 16% observed a single time. The sequenced material came from CD8+ T cells from PBMCs. The rearrangement joins TRBV2 to TRBJ2-7, with D perhaps given as TRBD1 or TRBD2 (5 bases each). The sequence was collected from a human donor in good health (CMV status not recorded). Some clones in this sample may be carry-over from other donors' samples. CDR3 sequence reads: CAGDFAGTLSYEQYF. The CDR3 DNA reads TGTGCGGGGGATTTCGCGGGCACTCTCTCCTACGAGCAGTACTTC. The variable domain in full, completed from reference TRBV2 and TRBJ2-7, reads EPEVTQTPSHQVTQMGQEVILRCVPISNHLYFYWYRQILGQKVEFLVSFYNNEISEKSEIFDDQFSVERPDGSNFTLKIRSTKLEDSAMYFCAGDFAGTLSYEQYFGPGTRLTVT.